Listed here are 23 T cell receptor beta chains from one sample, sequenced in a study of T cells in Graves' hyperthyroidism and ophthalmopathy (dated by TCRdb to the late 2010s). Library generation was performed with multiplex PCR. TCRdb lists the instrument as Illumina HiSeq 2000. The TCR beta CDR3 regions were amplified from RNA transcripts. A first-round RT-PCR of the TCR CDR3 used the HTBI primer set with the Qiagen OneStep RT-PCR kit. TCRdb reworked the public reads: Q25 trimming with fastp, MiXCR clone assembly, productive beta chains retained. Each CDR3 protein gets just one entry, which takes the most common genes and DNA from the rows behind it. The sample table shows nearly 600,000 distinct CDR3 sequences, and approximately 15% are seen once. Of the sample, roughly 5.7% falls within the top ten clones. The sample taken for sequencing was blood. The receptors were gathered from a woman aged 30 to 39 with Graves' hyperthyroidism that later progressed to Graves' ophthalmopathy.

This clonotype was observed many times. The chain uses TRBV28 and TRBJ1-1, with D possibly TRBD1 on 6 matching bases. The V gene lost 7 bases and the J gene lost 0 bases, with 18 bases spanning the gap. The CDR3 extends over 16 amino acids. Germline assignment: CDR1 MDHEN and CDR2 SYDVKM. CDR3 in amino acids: CASNVYVGAVNTEAFF. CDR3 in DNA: TGTGCCAGCAACGTATATGTGGGGGCAGTGAACACTGAAGCTTTCTTT.

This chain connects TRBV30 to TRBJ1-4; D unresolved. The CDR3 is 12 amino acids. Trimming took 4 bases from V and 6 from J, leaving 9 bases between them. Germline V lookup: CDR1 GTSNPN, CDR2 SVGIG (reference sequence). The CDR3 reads CAWTGRDEKLFF. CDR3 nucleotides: TGTGCCTGGACCGGGAGGGATGAAAAACTGTTTTTT.

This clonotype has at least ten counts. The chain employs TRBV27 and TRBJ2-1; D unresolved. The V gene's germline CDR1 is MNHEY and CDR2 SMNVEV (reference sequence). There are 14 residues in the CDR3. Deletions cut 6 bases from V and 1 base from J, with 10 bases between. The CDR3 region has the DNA TGTGCCAGCAGCTTGTACCAGTCCTACAATGAGCAGTTCTTC. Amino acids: CASSLYQSYNEQFF.

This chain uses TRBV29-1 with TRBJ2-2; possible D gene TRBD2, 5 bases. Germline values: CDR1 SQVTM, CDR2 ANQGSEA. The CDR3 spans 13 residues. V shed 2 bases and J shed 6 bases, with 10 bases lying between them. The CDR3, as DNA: TGCAGCGTTGAACTCCGGGGAGCCGGGGAGCTGTTTTTT. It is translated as CSVELRGAGELFF.

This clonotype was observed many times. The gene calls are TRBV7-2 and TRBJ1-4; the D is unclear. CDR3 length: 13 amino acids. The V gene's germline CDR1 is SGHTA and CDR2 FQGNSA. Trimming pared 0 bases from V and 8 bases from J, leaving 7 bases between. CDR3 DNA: TGTGCCAGCAGCTTAGCCTTAGGGGAAAAACTGTTTTTT. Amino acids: CASSLALGEKLFF. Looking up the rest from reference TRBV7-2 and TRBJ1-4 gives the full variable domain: GAGVSQSPSNKVTEKGKDVELRCDPISGHTALYWYRQSLGQGLEFLIYFQGNSAPDKSGLPSDRFSAERTGGSVSTLTIQRTQQEDSAVYLCASSLALGEKLFFGSGTQLSVL.

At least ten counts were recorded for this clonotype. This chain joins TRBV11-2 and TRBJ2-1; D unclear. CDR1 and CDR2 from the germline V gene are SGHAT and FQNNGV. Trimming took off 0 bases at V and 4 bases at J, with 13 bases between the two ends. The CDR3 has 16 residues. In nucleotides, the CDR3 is TGTGCCAGCAGCTTAGAGGTGTCGTCTTTTTACAATGAGCAGTTCTTC. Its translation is CASSLEVSSFYNEQFF.

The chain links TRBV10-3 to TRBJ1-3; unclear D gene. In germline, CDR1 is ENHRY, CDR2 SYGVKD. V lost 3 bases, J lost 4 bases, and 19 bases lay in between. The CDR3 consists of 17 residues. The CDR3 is CAISEFGAPGSGNTIYF. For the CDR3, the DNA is TGTGCCATCAGTGAATTCGGCGCGCCGGGGTCCGGAAACACCATATATTTT.

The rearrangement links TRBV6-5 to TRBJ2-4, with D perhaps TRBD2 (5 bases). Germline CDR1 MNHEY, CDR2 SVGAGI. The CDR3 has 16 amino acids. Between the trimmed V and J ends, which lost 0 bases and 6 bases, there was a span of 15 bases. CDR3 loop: CASSYSNLGVGNIQYF. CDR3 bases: TGTGCCAGCAGTTACTCGAATCTGGGAGTCGGAAACATTCAGTACTTC.

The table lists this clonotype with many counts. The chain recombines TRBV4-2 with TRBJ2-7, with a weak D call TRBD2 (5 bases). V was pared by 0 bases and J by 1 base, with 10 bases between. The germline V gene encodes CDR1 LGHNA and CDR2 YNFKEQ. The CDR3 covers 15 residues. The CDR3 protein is CASSQEERSSYEQYF. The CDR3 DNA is TGTGCCAGCAGCCAAGAGGAGCGGTCGTCCTACGAGCAGTACTTC.

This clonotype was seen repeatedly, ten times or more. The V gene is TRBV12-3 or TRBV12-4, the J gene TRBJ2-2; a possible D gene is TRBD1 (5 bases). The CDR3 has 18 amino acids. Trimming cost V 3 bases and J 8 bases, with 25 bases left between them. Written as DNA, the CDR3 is TGTGCCAGCAGTTTTCTAGTCTCCCCCAGGGCTCCGGCAGGGGAGCTGTTTTTT. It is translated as CASSFLVSPRAPAGELFF.

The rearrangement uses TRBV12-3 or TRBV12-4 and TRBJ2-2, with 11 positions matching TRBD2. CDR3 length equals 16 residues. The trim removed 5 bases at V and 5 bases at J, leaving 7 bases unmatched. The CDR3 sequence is CASSPRTSGQTGELFF. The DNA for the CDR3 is TGTGCCAGCAGTCCCCGGACTAGCGGGCAAACCGGGGAGCTGTTTTTT.

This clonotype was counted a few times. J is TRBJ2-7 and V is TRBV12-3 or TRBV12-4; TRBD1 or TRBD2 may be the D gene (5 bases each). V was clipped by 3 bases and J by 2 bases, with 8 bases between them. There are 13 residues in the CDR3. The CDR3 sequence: CASSFGAPYEQYF. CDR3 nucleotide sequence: TGTGCCAGCAGTTTCGGGGCACCCTACGAGCAGTACTTC.

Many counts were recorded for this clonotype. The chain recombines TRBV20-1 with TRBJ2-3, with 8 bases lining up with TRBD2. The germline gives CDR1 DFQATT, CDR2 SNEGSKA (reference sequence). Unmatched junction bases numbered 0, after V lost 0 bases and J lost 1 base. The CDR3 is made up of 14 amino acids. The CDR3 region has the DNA TGCAGTGCTAGAGAAGCGGGGGGCACAGATACGCAGTATTTT. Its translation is CSAREAGGTDTQYF.

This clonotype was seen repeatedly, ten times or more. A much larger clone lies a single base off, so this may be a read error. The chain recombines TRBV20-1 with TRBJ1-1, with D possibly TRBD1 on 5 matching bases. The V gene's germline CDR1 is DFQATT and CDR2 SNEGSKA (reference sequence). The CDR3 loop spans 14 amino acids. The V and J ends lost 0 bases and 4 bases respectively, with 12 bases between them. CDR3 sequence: CSARDRGPGTEAFF. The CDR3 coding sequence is TGCAGTGCTAGAGATCGGGGACCCGGCACTGAAGCTTTCTTT.

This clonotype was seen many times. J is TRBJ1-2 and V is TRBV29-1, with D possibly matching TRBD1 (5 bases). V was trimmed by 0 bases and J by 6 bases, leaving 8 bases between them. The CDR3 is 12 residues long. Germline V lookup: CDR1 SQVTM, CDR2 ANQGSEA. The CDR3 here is CSVEDQGDGYTF. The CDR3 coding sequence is TGCAGCGTTGAAGATCAGGGCGATGGCTACACCTTC.

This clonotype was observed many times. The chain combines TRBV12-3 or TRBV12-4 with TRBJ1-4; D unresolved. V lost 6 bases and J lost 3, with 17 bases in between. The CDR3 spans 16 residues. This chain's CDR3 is CASSSPPVPSNEKLFF. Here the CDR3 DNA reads TGTGCCAGCAGCTCCCCTCCAGTGCCTTCTAATGAAAAACTGTTTTTT.

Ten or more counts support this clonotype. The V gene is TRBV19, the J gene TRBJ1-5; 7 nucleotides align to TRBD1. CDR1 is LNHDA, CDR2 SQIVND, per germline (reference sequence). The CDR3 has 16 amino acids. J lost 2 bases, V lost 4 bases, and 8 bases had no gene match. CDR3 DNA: TGTGCCAGTAGTACCGCGGGACAGATGGGCAATCAGCCCCAGCATTTT. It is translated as CASSTAGQMGNQPQHF.

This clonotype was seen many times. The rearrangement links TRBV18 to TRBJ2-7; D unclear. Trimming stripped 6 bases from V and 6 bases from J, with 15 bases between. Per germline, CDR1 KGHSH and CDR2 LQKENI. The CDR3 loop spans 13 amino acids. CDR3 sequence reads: CASSPGERTEQYF. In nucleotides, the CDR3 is TGTGCCAGCTCCCCAGGTGAACGTACCGAGCAGTACTTC.

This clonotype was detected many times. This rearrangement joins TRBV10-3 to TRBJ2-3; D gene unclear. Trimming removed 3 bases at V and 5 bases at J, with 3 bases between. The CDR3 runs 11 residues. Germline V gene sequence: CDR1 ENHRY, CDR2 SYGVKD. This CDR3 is CAISDKDTQYF. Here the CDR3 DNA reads TGTGCCATCAGTGACAAAGATACGCAGTATTTT.

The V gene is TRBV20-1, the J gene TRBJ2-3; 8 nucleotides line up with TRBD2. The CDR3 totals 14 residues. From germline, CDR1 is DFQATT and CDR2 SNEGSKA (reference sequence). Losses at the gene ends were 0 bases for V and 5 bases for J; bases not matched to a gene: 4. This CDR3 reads CSARDGTRVDTQYF. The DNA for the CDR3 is TGCAGTGCTAGAGACGGGACTAGAGTAGATACGCAGTATTTT.

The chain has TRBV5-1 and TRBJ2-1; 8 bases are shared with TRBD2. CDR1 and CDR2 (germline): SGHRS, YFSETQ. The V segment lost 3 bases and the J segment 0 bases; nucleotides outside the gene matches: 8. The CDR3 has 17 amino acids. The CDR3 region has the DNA TGCGCCAGCAGCTCGAATCCCAGCGGGAGCTCCTACAATGAGCAGTTCTTC. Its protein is CASSSNPSGSSYNEQFF. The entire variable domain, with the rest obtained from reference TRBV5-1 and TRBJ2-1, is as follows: KAGVTQTPRYLIKTRGQQVTLSCSPISGHRSVSWYQQTPGQGLQFLFEYFSETQRNKGNFPGRFSGRQFSNSRSEMNVSTLELGDSALYLCASSSNPSGSSYNEQFFGPGTRLTVL.

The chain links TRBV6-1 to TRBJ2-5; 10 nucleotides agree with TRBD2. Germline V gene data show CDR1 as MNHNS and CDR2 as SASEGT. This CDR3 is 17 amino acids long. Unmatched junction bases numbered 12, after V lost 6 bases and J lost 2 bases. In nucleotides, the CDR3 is TGTGCCAGCAGACCCCCCCCCCTAGCGGGAGCGCAAGAGACCCAGTACTTC. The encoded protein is CASRPPPLAGAQETQYF.

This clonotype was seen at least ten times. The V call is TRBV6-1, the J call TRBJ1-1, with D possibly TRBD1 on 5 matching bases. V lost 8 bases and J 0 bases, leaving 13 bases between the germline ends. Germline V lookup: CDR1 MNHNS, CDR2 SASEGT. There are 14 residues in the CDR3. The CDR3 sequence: CASSRGSMNTEAFF. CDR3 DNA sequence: TGTGCCAGCTCACGGGGGTCGATGAACACTGAAGCTTTCTTT.